This T cell receptor beta chain was captured by sequencing in a study of beta chain features in type 1 diabetes (dated 2018 in TCRdb). General notes on the study: No differences in mean age, gender distribution, total cell number or subset yield were found between patients and healthy donors. The study compared TCRB repertoires of sorted circulating CD4+ T cell subsets between recently diagnosed type 1 diabetes patients and matched healthy donors. Naive and central memory subsets were obtained from all 30 or so donors, but regulatory and stem cell-like memory subsets were isolated from only 8 patients and 8 healthy donors. Across all samples, fewer than 130 million sorted cells were examined, and cell number per subset correlated strongly with RNA yield. What the study reported, not specific to this receptor: Naive, central memory and regulatory TCRB repertoires appeared more similar among patients than among healthy donors. Because cDNA rather than genomic DNA was sequenced, highly expressing activated cells could have been over-represented, although no difference in activation and CD3 levels was found between groups. Because small numbers of individuals were included in the HLA sub-analyses, any influence of HLA type on TCRB rearrangement was left unresolved. A moderate but significant shortening of TCRB CDR3 length was observed in type 1 diabetes patients in all four CD4+ subsets. Shorter templates might be favored by PCR, yet because patient and control samples were amplified and corrected together, any such skew would affect both groups equally. Patients with type 1 diabetes made fewer insertions and deleted more nucleotides at VDJ recombination sites, implying thymic rearrangement abnormalities.

V loses 1 base, J loses 2 bases, and the germline ends lie 2 bases apart. Its CDR3 holds 12 amino acids, cysteine through phenylalanine. The sequence is cut down to CDR3 DNA, 36 bases in frame from base 1. Per the germline V gene, SGHDT is the CDR1 and YYEEEE is the CDR2. Points on this clone: Its recognized antigen is unknown. One base away there is no much larger clone; base qualities are not given.

Each donor gave one peripheral blood draw, averaging approximately 120 mL, which was collected into heparinised tubes. A BD FACSAria II and a panel including CD45RO, CCR7, CD25, CD127, CD95 and CD27 were used to sort naive, central memory, regulatory and stem cell-like memory CD4+ T cells. Every sorted population had a purity above 95%. Right away, PBMCs were isolated by Lymphoprep density gradient centrifugation and were stained directly, with no culture step. So that batch effects would be minimized, each experiment stained and sorted samples in pairs, pairing one healthy donor with one patient. The entire amount of isolated RNA was reverse transcribed using the High Capacity cDNA Reverse Transcription Kit, so the sequenced TCRB transcripts were expressed ones. Deep immunoSEQ sequencing was performed on naive, central memory and regulatory T cell samples, with an average of roughly 3.6 million total reads per sample. Sorted cells were lysed in RLT buffer, and RNA was extracted using DNase-treated RNeasy Micro or Mini kits according to cell number. Each cell subset was processed separately to prevent cross-contamination, with patient and healthy donor samples processed together. The immunoSEQ multiplex PCR was used to amplify TCRB sequences from cDNA, generating 87-bp fragments that spanned the CDR3 region. Sequencing of the amplicons was performed on the Illumina HiSeq platform. Per the original workflow: Synthetic template baselines were used to correct PCR bias computationally, reads within Hamming distance 2 were collapsed together, and singletons that could not be merged were discarded. By aligning reads against IMGT, V, D and J genes, CDR3 length, and insertions or deletions at six rearrangement sites were assigned. Within each subset, clonotype counts were normalized to sorted cell number, after which true diversity and Gini coefficients were computed with the tcR R package. The overlap coefficient, calculated on TCRB nucleotide sequences, was used to quantify repertoire sharing. Out-of-frame TCRB sequences from naive cells were analyzed as a proxy for the pre-selection repertoire. The clones in this table, taken by TCRdb from immuneACCESS, are in-frame only. Not every clone is retained; where verified, under half of the shortfall comes from an unresolved V gene, and the cause of the rest is unknown. V, J and clone size reflect that table, while D and trimming were determined from the DNA. The sample has 150,000 to 200,000 clones on record, roughly 60% of them singletons. Approximately 0.089% of the sample comes from the top ten.

This sequence uses TRBV5-6 and TRBJ2-3, with the identity of the D gene unclear. This clonotype was obtained from a young man with type 1 diabetes. Sequenced input: naive CD4+ T cells from blood. The cell subset or site label, read with the paper, signifies: true naive CD4+ T cells. The CDR3 reads as follows: CASSLNTDTQYF. The DNA sequence is as follows: TGTGCCAGCAGCTTGAACACAGATACGCAGTATTTT.